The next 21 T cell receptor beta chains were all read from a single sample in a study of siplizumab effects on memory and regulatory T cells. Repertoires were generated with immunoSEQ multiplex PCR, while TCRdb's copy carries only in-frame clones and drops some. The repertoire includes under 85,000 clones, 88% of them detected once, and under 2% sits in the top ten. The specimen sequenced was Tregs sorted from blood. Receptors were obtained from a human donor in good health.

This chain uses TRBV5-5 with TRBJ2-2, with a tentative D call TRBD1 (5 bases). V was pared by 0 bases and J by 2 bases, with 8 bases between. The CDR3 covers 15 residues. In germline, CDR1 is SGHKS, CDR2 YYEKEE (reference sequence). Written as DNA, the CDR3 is TGTGCCAGCAGCTTGGTGCAGGGTAACACCGGGGAGCTGTTTTTT. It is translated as CASSLVQGNTGELFF.

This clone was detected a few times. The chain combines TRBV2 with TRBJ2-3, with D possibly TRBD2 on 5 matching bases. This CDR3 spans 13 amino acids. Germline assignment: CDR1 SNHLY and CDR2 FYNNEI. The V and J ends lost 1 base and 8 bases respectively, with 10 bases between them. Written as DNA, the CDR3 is TGTGCCAGCAGTGAAGATCTTGGAGGTACGCAGTATTTT. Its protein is CASSEDLGGTQYF.

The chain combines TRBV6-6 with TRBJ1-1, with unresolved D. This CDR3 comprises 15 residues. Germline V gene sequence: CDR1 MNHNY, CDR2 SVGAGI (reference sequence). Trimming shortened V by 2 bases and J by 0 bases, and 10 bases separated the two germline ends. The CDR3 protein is CASSYGSAMNTEAFF. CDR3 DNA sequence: TGTGCCAGCAGTTACGGGTCCGCTATGAACACTGAAGCTTTCTTT.

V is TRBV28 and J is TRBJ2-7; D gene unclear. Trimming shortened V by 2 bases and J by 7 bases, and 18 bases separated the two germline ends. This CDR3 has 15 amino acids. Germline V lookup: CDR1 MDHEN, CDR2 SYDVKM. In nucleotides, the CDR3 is TGTGCCAGCAGTTTACCGGGCCGCCTTCTTGGGGAGCAGTACTTC. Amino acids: CASSLPGRLLGEQYF.

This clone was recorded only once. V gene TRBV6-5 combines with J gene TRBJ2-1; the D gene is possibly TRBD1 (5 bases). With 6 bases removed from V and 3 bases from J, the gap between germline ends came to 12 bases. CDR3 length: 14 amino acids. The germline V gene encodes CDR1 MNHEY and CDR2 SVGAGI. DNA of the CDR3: TGTGCCAGCAGGGGAAGGACAATCTACAATGAGCAGTTCTTC. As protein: CASRGRTIYNEQFF.

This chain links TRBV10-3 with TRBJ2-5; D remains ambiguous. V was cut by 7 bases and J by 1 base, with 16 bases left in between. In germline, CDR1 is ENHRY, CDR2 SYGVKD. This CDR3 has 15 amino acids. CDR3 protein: CAIKITHRGQETQYF. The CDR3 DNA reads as TGTGCCATCAAGATTACCCATAGAGGCCAAGAGACCCAGTACTTC.

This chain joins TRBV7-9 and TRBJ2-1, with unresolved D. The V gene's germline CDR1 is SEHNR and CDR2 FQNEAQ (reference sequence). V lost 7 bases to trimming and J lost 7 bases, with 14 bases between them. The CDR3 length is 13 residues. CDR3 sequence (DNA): TGTGCCAGCATTGGTAGCTCGAGGAATGAGCAGTTCTTC. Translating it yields CASIGSSRNEQFF.

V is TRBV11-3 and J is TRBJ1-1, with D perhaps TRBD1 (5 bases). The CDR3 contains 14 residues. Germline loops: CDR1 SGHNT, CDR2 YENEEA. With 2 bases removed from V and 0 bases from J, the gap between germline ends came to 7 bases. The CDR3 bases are TGTGCCAGCAGCTTACAGGGCCTGAACACTGAAGCTTTCTTT. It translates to CASSLQGLNTEAFF.

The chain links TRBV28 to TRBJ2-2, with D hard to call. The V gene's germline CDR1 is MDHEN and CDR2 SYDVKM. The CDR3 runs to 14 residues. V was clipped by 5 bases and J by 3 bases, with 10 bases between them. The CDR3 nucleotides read TGTGCCAGCAGTACCCGACCAGACACCGGGGAGCTGTTTTTT. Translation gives CASSTRPDTGELFF.

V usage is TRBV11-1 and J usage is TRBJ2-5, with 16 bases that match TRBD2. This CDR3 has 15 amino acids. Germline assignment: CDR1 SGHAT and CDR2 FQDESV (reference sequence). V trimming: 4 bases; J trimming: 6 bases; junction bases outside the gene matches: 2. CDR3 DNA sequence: TGTGCCAGCAGCTCGGGACTAGCGGGAGGGCAGACCCAGTACTTC. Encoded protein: CASSSGLAGGQTQYF.

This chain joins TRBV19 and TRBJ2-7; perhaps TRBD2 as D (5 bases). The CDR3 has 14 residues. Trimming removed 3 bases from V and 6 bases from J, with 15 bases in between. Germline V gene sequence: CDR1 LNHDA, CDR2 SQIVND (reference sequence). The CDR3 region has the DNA TGTGCCAGTAGTATTTCAGGACTCTCTCGCGAGCAGTACTTC. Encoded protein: CASSISGLSREQYF. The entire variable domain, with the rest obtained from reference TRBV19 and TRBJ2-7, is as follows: DGGITQSPKYLFRKEGQNVTLSCEQNLNHDAMYWYRQDPGQGLRLIYYSQIVNDFQKGDIAEGYSVSREKKESFPLTVTSAQKNPTAFYLCASSISGLSREQYFGPGTRLTVT.

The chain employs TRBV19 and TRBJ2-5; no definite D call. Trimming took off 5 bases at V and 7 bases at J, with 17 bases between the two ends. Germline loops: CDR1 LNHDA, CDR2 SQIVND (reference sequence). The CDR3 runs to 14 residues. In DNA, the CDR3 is TGTGCCAGTAGTGTTAGAGATAGTCCATGGACCCAGTACTTC. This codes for CASSVRDSPWTQYF.

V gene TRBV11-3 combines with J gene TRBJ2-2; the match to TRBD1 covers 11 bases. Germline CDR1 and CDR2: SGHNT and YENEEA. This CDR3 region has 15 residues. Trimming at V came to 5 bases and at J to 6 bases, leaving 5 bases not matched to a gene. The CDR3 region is CASSRGQGDPGELFF. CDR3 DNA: TGTGCCAGCAGCCGGGGACAGGGGGACCCCGGGGAGCTGTTTTTT.

Here the CDR3 reads CASRTKGGATETQYF. DNA for the CDR3: TGTGCCTCTCGGACTAAAGGGGGGGCCACAGAGACCCAGTACTTC. The chain joins TRBV19 to TRBJ2-5; possible D gene TRBD2, 7 bases. V lost 11 bases and J lost 4, with 23 bases in between. The germline CDR1 and CDR2 sequences are LNHDA and SQIVND (reference sequence). The CDR3 runs to 15 residues.

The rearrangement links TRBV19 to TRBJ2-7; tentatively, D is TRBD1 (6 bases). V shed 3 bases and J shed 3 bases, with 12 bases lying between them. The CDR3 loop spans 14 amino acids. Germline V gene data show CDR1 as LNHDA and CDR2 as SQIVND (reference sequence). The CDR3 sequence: CASSMGTSYYEQYF. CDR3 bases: TGTGCCAGTAGTATGGGGACATCCTACTACGAGCAGTACTTC.

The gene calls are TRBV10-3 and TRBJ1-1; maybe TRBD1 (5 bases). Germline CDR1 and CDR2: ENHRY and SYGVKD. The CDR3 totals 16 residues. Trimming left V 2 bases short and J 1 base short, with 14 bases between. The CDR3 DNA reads TGTGCCATCAGTGAGACGGTGGGGGGGAGGAACACTGAAGCTTTCTTT. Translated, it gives CAISETVGGRNTEAFF.

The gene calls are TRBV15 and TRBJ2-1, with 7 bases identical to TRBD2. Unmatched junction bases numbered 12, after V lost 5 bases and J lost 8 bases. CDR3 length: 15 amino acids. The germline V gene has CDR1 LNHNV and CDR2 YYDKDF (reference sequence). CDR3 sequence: CATSWISGTGDEQFF. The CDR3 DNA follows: TGTGCCACCAGCTGGATAAGCGGGACTGGGGATGAGCAGTTCTTC.

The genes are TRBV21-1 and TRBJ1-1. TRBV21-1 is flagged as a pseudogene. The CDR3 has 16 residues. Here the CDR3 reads CASSKEEISGDTEAFF. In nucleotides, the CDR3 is TGTGCCAGCAGCAAAGAGGAAATCAGCGGTGACACTGAAGCTTTCTTT.

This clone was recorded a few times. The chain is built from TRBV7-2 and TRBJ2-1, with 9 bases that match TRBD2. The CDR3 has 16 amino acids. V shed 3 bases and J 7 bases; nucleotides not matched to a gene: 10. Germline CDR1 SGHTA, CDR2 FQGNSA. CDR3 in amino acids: CASSLRRLAEVNEQFF. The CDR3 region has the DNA TGTGCCAGCAGCTTGAGGAGACTAGCGGAAGTTAATGAGCAGTTCTTC.

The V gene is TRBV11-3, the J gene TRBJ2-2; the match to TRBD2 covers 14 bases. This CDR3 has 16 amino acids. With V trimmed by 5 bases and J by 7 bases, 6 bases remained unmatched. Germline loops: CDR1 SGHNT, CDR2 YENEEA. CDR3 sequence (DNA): TGTGCCAGCAGCCCAGGGACTAGCGGGAGCGGCGGGGAGCTGTTTTTT. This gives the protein CASSPGTSGSGGELFF.

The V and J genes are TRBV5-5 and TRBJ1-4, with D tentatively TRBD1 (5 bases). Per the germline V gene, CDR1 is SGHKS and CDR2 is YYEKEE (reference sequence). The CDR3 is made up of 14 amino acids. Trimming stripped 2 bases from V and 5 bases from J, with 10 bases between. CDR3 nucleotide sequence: TGTGCCAGCAGCTTATGGGGCGGGAATGAAAAACTGTTTTTT. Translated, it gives CASSLWGGNEKLFF.